This T cell receptor (beta chain) was found in a study of blood T cell repertoires in COVID-19. Study overall: Acute and convalescent COVID-19 samples came from the United States, Italy and Spain. The cDNA or gDNA used as material had been derived from T cells, B-cell-depleted T cells, or PBMCs.

The V end was cut by 1 base, the J end by 2 bases, with 8 bases between. Germline CDR1 reads MNHNS; CDR2 reads SASEGT. CDR3 length: 14 amino acids. Authors' data handling: Reference gene primer amplification gave nucleated cell count estimates. Sequencing was performed with immunoSEQ multiplex PCR; in TCRdb, only in-frame clones are kept and a portion is missing. The V and J calls and clone size were taken over from that table, and D and trimming were inferred from the DNA. This sample has more than 75,000 clones; approximately 89% occur once, and the top ten carry approximately 2.2%. The sequenced material came from peripheral blood. This sequence originates from a man aged 45 to 65 with acute or convalescent COVID-19. V usage is TRBV6-1 and J usage is TRBJ1-1, with D unresolved. CDR3 residues: CASSEGGVNTEAFF. Here the CDR3 DNA reads TGTGCCAGCAGTGAAGGGGGAGTCAACACTGAAGCTTTCTTT.